Here is one T cell receptor (beta chain) with its context. Its antigen remains unknown. The repertoire was sequenced with immunoSEQ multiplex PCR; TCRdb's copy has only in-frame clones and lacks some. The table records approximately 63,000 clones, more than 75% of them present only once. This CDR3 is 15 amino acids long. Germline V gene sequence: CDR1 MDHEN, CDR2 SYDVKM. Trimming at V came to 5 bases and at J to 3 bases, leaving 8 bases not matched to a gene. Collection occurred without any documented infections or immune events in donors. These data come from a study of identifying expanded T cells in peripheral blood. Study results and limitations: About 1.2 clones differed between technical replicates, versus around 15 and 19 over time. Clone count variance between roughly 2-week samples rose with total template count.

This receptor was identified in a person aged 18 to 69 in good health. The chain has TRBV28 and TRBJ2-7; 9 nucleotides align to TRBD1. The sample taken for sequencing was blood. CDR3 coding DNA: TGTGCCAGCAGTCCCCCCCTGACAGGGGGCTACGAGCAGTACTTC. Translated, it gives CASSPPLTGGYEQYF.